One and the same sample provided the 29 T cell receptor beta chains below, sequenced in a study of shared clonotypes between healthy human individuals. Some clones are missing from TCRdb's copy, which holds only in-frame ones; the method was immunoSEQ multiplex PCR. The table includes 2 million or so clones, roughly 96% detected once. Sequenced: naive CD4+ T cells sorted from blood. Regarding subset: CD45RA+ positively selected. Receptors originate from a man younger than 35 in good health.

The CDR3 spells CASSQSRDRAFGNTEAFF. As DNA, the CDR3 is TGCGCCAGCAGCCAATCTCGGGACAGGGCGTTTGGGAACACTGAAGCTTTCTTT. The chain has TRBV4-1 and TRBJ1-1, with TRBD1 matching 9 bases. This CDR3 comprises 18 residues. Germline V gene data show CDR1 as MGHRA and CDR2 as YSYEKL. Trimming took 2 bases from V and 1 from J; bases not matched to a gene: 11.

J is TRBJ2-5 and V is TRBV6-1, with TRBD2 matching 7 bases. CDR1 and CDR2 (germline): MNHNS, SASEGT. Trimming cost V 2 bases and J 4 bases; bases outside gene matches: 7. The CDR3 has 15 amino acids. In DNA form, the CDR3 reads TGTGCCAGCAGTGAAAGGACGCCGGGGGGAGAGACCCAGTACTTC. Residues: CASSERTPGGETQYF.

Concerning this clone itself: Other DNA sequences in this sample translate to the same CDR3. This chain links TRBV27 with TRBJ2-2; D remains ambiguous. This CDR3 contains 12 residues. V lost 4 bases to trimming and J lost 0 bases, with 0 bases between them. Germline V CDR1 and CDR2: MNHEY, SMNVEV (reference sequence). The CDR3 DNA sequence: TGTGCCAGCAGTTCGAACACCGGGGAGCTGTTTTTT. The encoded protein is CASSSNTGELFF.

The rearrangement joins TRBV5-4 to TRBJ1-6, with D possibly being TRBD1 (5 bases). Per germline, CDR1 SGHNT and CDR2 YYREEE (reference sequence). The CDR3 consists of 15 residues. Trimming took off 3 bases at V and 7 bases at J, with 14 bases between the two ends. The CDR3 region has the DNA TGTGCCAGCAGCTGGGGCCCGGGTATCAATTCACCCCTCCACTTT. Amino acid sequence: CASSWGPGINSPLHF.

This chain links TRBV28 with TRBJ1-2; TRBD1 matches at 8 bases. V lost 4 bases, J lost 4 bases, and 2 bases stayed unmatched. Germline V CDR1 and CDR2: MDHEN, SYDVKM. The CDR3 length is 13 residues. The CDR3 loop reads CASSWTGIYGYTF. CDR3 nucleotides: TGTGCCAGCAGTTGGACAGGGATCTATGGCTACACCTTC.

The genes are TRBV10-1 and TRBJ2-5; 10 bases match TRBD1. The CDR3 is 15 residues long. Germline trimming cut 6 bases from V and 4 bases from J; bases unmatched to any gene: 8. Germline CDR1 is WNHNN and CDR2 is SYGVQD (reference sequence). CDR3 sequence (DNA): TGCGCCAGCAGCGCCGGGACAGGGGCACCAGAGACCCAGTACTTC. Translating gives CASSAGTGAPETQYF.

V and J are TRBV6-5 and TRBJ1-1, with no clear D. The length of the CDR3 is 14 residues. Germline CDR1 MNHEY, CDR2 SVGAGI. V gave up 2 bases and J gave up 1 base, with 8 bases separating them. CDR3 DNA sequence: TGTGCCAGCAGTTACGGGTATCGGAACACTGAAGCTTTCTTT. This gives the protein CASSYGYRNTEAFF.

For this clone: The same CDR3 arises from other DNA sequences in this sample as well. The CDR3 loop reads CASSLAGGGTDTQYF. CDR3 nucleotides: TGTGCCAGCAGCTTAGCGGGGGGAGGCACAGATACGCAGTATTTT. The chain has TRBV28 and TRBJ2-3; 10 bases agree with TRBD2. This CDR3 region has 15 residues. V shed 6 bases and J 1 base; nucleotides not matched to a gene: 4. Germline CDR1 is MDHEN and CDR2 is SYDVKM.

The V call is TRBV30, the J call TRBJ1-2; D remains unclear. The CDR3 has 14 residues. Germline assignment: CDR1 GTSNPN and CDR2 SVGIG (reference sequence). The germline V and J ends were trimmed by 0 bases and 7 bases, with 15 bases remaining between them. The CDR3 DNA is TGTGCCTGGAGTGTTCGGATAGGCAGCTCTGGCTACACCTTC. Its translation is CAWSVRIGSSGYTF.

The V call is TRBV4-1, the J call TRBJ2-7; D is uncertain. Germline-derived CDR1 and CDR2 are MGHRA and YSYEKL. Trimming stripped 0 bases from V and 9 bases from J, with 12 bases between. The CDR3 length is 13 residues. CDR3: CASSQDLGLRQYF. The CDR3 DNA reads TGCGCCAGCAGCCAAGATCTGGGCCTTAGGCAGTACTTC.

This chain links TRBV7-9 with TRBJ1-2; TRBD1 is a possible D gene (5 bases). Between the trimmed V and J ends, which lost 5 bases and 12 bases, there was a span of 13 bases. Germline V gene sequence: CDR1 SEHNR, CDR2 FQNEAQ (reference sequence). The CDR3 is 11 residues long. CDR3 protein: CASSPGGVDTF. DNA of the CDR3: TGTGCCAGCAGCCCCGGGGGGGTTGACACCTTC.

The chain employs TRBV11-2 and TRBJ2-5, with D maybe TRBD2 (5 bases). Germline V gene sequence: CDR1 SGHAT, CDR2 FQNNGV. Trimming pared 3 bases from V and 5 bases from J, leaving 10 bases between. The CDR3 consists of 13 residues. CDR3 DNA sequence: TGTGCCAGCAGCTTCCCGGGGAAGGAGACCCAGTACTTC. Translating gives CASSFPGKETQYF.

To note about this clone: Within the sample, other DNA sequences also encode this same CDR3. The chain links TRBV18 to TRBJ1-1; no reliable D call. The CDR3 runs to 13 residues. The V gene's germline CDR1 is KGHSH and CDR2 LQKENI. V was clipped by 6 bases and J by 1 base, with 9 bases between them. DNA of the CDR3: TGTGCCAGCTCCGCAGACCAGAACACTGAAGCTTTCTTT. It yields the protein CASSADQNTEAFF.

The rearrangement links TRBV5-1 to TRBJ2-5; 7 bases are shared with TRBD2. From germline, CDR1 is SGHRS and CDR2 YFSETQ. CDR3 size: 16 residues. V trimming: 4 bases; J trimming: 3 bases; junction bases outside the gene matches: 12. Here the CDR3 DNA reads TGCGCCAGCAGCACTCGGACTAGTTTTTCGGAAGAGACCCAGTACTTC. Its translation is CASSTRTSFSEETQYF. Together with reference TRBV5-1 and TRBJ2-5, the CDR3 gives the full variable domain: KAGVTQTPRYLIKTRGQQVTLSCSPISGHRSVSWYQQTPGQGLQFLFEYFSETQRNKGNFPGRFSGRQFSNSRSEMNVSTLELGDSALYLCASSTRTSFSEETQYFGPGTRLLVL.

The chain carries TRBV4-3 and TRBJ2-4; D is ambiguous. V lost 0 bases, J lost 3 bases, and 15 bases lay in between. Germline CDR1 LGHNA, CDR2 YSLEER. The CDR3 is 17 amino acids. Here the CDR3 reads CASSQDLWGSDKNIQYF. CDR3 bases: TGCGCCAGCAGCCAAGATCTTTGGGGATCGGACAAAAACATTCAGTACTTC.

This rearrangement joins TRBV28 to TRBJ1-2; D possibly corresponds to TRBD1 (5 bases). The CDR3 sequence is 14 residues long. V shed 6 bases and J shed 0 bases, with 11 bases lying between them. Germline V CDR1 and CDR2: MDHEN, SYDVKM. In nucleotides, the CDR3 is TGTGCCAGCAGGGAGACAGCCACTAACTATGGCTACACCTTC. It codes for CASRETATNYGYTF.

On this clone: Other nucleotide sequences in the sample specify the same CDR3. V is TRBV7-9 and J is TRBJ2-3; D is possibly TRBD1 or TRBD2 (5 bases each). Trimming shortened V by 6 bases and J by 0 bases, and 19 bases separated the two germline ends. The length of the CDR3 is 17 residues. Looked up from germline, CDR1 is SEHNR and CDR2 is FQNEAQ (reference sequence). The CDR3 loop is CASSSLSGTVSTDTQYF. DNA of the CDR3: TGTGCCAGCAGTTCACTATCCGGGACGGTTAGCACAGATACGCAGTATTTT. Together with reference TRBV7-9 and TRBJ2-3, the CDR3 gives the full variable domain: DTGVSQNPRHKITKRGQNVTFRCDPISEHNRLYWYRQTLGQGPEFLTYFQNEAQLEKSRLLSDRFSAERPKGSFSTLEIQRTEQGDSAMYLCASSSLSGTVSTDTQYFGPGTRLTVL.

The chain combines TRBV6-5 with TRBJ1-1, with D perhaps TRBD1 (5 bases). Germline values: CDR1 MNHEY, CDR2 SVGAGI. The CDR3 loop spans 13 amino acids. Trimming left V 3 bases short and J 2 bases short, with 7 bases between. In nucleotides, the CDR3 is TGTGCCAGCAGTTATAGGACAAACACTGAAGCTTTCTTT. It translates to CASSYRTNTEAFF.

The rearrangement uses TRBV14 and TRBJ1-4; D not resolved. Germline CDR1 and CDR2: SGHDN and FVKESK. The CDR3 is 15 residues long. Between the trimmed V and J ends, which lost 4 bases and 0 bases, there was a span of 9 bases. The DNA of the CDR3 is TGTGCCAGCAGCCCTTATACCGCAACTAATGAAAAACTGTTTTTT. Amino acids: CASSPYTATNEKLFF.

J is TRBJ2-7 and V is TRBV6-6; no clear D. V gave up 8 bases and J gave up 4 bases, with 9 bases separating them. Germline lookup yields CDR1 MNHNY and CDR2 SVGAGI (reference sequence). The CDR3 totals 11 residues. CDR3: CASGAEYEQYF. For the CDR3, the DNA is TGTGCCAGCGGTGCAGAATACGAGCAGTACTTC.

The V gene is TRBV7-8, the J gene TRBJ2-2; no definite D call. CDR1 is SGHVS, CDR2 FQNEAQ, per germline. This CDR3 has 17 amino acids. Deletions cut 5 bases from V and 0 bases from J, with 16 bases between. The CDR3 DNA sequence: TGTGCCAGCAGCCCTAACCGGAAGGCCTCGAACACCGGGGAGCTGTTTTTT. Its protein product is CASSPNRKASNTGELFF.

The chain combines TRBV6-5 with TRBJ2-2; D ambiguous. Germline lookup yields CDR1 MNHEY and CDR2 SVGAGI. Trimming pared 7 bases from V and 7 bases from J, leaving 13 bases between. The CDR3 runs 13 residues. The CDR3 protein is CASTAFVGGELFF. The CDR3 coding sequence is TGTGCCAGCACCGCTTTCGTAGGCGGGGAGCTGTTTTTT.

The chain recombines TRBV30 with TRBJ1-1; TRBD1 matches 7 bases. The CDR3 consists of 12 residues. Germline lookup yields CDR1 GTSNPN and CDR2 SVGIG (reference sequence). Germline trimming cut 3 bases from V and 5 bases from J; bases unmatched to any gene: 3. The CDR3 DNA reads TGTGCCTGGAGACAGGGGACGACTGAAGCTTTCTTT. Its translation is CAWRQGTTEAFF.

The J gene is TRBJ2-3, the V gene TRBV30; D may be TRBD2 (5 bases). Germline lookup yields CDR1 GTSNPN and CDR2 SVGIG (reference sequence). The CDR3 extends over 15 amino acids. V was clipped by 4 bases and J by 0 bases, with 14 bases between them. As DNA, the CDR3 is TGTGCCTGGACCGACTTAGCGACTAGCACAGATACGCAGTATTTT. Translation gives CAWTDLATSTDTQYF.

V and J are TRBV5-1 and TRBJ2-5; 7 bases map to TRBD1. Trimming at V came to 4 bases and at J to 1 base, leaving 7 bases not matched to a gene. The CDR3 has 15 residues. Germline V gene data show CDR1 as SGHRS and CDR2 as YFSETQ. This chain's CDR3 is CASSPGGFRQETQYF. CDR3 in DNA: TGCGCCAGCAGCCCAGGGGGTTTCCGCCAAGAGACCCAGTACTTC.

J is TRBJ2-3 and V is TRBV6-9, with D maybe TRBD2 (6 bases). Germline CDR1 reads MNHGY; CDR2 reads SVAAGI. The V end lost 6 bases, the J end lost 0 bases, and 16 bases lay between the germline ends. The CDR3 contains 16 residues. In nucleotides, the CDR3 is TGTGCCAGCAGCGCCGGGACTTCAAATAGCACAGATACGCAGTATTTT. Encoded protein: CASSAGTSNSTDTQYF.

This clone was counted between two and nine times. The sample has other DNA sequences that encode this CDR3 too. The V call is TRBV5-1, the J call TRBJ1-4; 9 bases are shared with TRBD1. The CDR3 totals 14 residues. Germline assignment: CDR1 SGHRS and CDR2 YFSETQ. J lost 5 bases, V lost 4 bases, and 3 bases had no gene match. The CDR3 bases are TGCGCCAGCAGCCTGACAGGGGGGAATGAAAAACTGTTTTTT. This sequence encodes CASSLTGGNEKLFF.

The V gene is TRBV18, the J gene TRBJ1-4; tentatively, D is TRBD1 (6 bases). The germline V gene encodes CDR1 KGHSH and CDR2 LQKENI. The CDR3 runs 15 residues. V dropped 4 bases and J dropped 4 bases, with 13 bases sitting between them. CDR3 in amino acids: CASSLRQESNEKLFF. CDR3 coding DNA: TGTGCCAGCTCACTTCGACAGGAGAGTAATGAAAAACTGTTTTTT.

This chain connects TRBV5-1 to TRBJ2-5; no clear D. Between the trimmed V and J ends, which lost 4 bases and 5 bases, there was a span of 9 bases. The germline CDR1 and CDR2 sequences are SGHRS and YFSETQ. The CDR3 totals 12 residues. The CDR3 DNA follows: TGCGCCAGCAGCATCGTTAAGGAGACCCAGTACTTC. Translation gives CASSIVKETQYF.